Here is one T cell receptor beta chain with its context. What it binds is not known. This CDR3 has 18 residues. Germline CDR1 and CDR2: SQVTM and ANQGSEA. V gave up 7 bases and J gave up 3 bases; unmatched junction bases: 16. This specimen comes from a study of cytomegalovirus exposure and HLA in healthy donors. Whole-study results and caveats: Immune exposure data for these donors was limited to CMV serostatus. A missense variant in DCLRE1C was later tied to TCR beta V- and J-gene trimming.

Amplification used 60 Vbeta primers and 13 Jbeta primers. The assay was immunoSEQ multiplex PCR, and TCRdb's table has in-frame clones only and misses some. This sample has under 150,000 clones, with more than 70% found just once. This clonotype originated in a human donor in good health. V and J are TRBV29-1 and TRBJ2-1; 12 bases map to TRBD2. Sequencing input: PBMCs. In nucleotides, the CDR3 is TGCAGCGCCCCGCACCGGACTAGCGGGGTATGGGACTACAATGAGCAGTTCTTC. Translating gives CSAPHRTSGVWDYNEQFF.